This entry is about one T cell receptor beta chain. Its target is unknown. The length of the CDR3 is 15 residues. Germline CDR1 reads SGHTA; CDR2 reads FQGNSA. The V end was cut by 2 bases, the J end by 4 bases, with 14 bases between. Of the isolated RNA, all was reverse transcribed, and so the sequenced material was expressed TCRB transcripts. Here immunoSEQ multiplex PCR was the method, and the copy in TCRdb shows in-frame clones only, minus some. The sample has about 410,000 clones; approximately 15% are singletons. These data come from a study of beta chain features in type 1 diabetes. Study-level points and caveats: Significant though moderate, a shortening of TCRB CDR3s appeared in all four CD4+ subsets of Type 1 diabetes patients.

The material sequenced was naive CD4+ T cells from blood. The receptor's source is a man aged 30 to 39 in good health. J is TRBJ2-5 and V is TRBV7-2; unclear D gene. The CDR3 nucleotides are TGTGCCAGCAGCTTATTCACAGATCTCAGAGAGACCCAGTACTTC. It specifies CASSLFTDLRETQYF.